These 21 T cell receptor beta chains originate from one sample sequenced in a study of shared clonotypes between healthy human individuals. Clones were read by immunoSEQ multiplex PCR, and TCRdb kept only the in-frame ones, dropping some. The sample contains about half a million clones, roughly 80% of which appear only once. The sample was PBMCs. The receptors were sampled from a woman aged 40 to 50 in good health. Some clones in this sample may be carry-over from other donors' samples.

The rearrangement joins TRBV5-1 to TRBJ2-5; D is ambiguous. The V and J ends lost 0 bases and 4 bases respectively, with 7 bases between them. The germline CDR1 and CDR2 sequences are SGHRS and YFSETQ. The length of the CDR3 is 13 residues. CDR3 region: CASSLASRETQYF. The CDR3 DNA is TGCGCCAGCAGCTTGGCCAGTAGAGAGACCCAGTACTTC.

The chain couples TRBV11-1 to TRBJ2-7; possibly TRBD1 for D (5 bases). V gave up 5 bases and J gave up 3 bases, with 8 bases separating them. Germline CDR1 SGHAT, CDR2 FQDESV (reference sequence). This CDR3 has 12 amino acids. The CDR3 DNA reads TGTGCCAGCAGCCGTGACAGCTACGAGCAGTACTTC. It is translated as CASSRDSYEQYF.

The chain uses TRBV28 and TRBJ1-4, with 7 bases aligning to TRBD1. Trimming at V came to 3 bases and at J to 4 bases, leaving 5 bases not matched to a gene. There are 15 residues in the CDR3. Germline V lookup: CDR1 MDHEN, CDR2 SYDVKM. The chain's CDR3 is CASSLRDSLNEKLFF. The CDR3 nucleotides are TGTGCCAGCAGTTTGAGGGACAGCCTTAATGAAAAACTGTTTTTT.

The CDR3 here is CASSFPPQGQETQYF. DNA for the CDR3: TGTGCCAGCAGCTTCCCTCCCCAAGGTCAAGAGACCCAGTACTTC. The chain employs TRBV11-2 and TRBJ2-5; D remains ambiguous. Germline V lookup: CDR1 SGHAT, CDR2 FQNNGV. The CDR3 loop spans 15 amino acids. V shed 3 bases and J shed 2 bases, with 13 bases lying between them.

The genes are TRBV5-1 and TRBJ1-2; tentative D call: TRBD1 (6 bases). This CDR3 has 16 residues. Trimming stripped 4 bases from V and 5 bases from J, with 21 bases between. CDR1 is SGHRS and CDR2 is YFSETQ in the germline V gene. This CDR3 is CASSPSDSLPTYGYTF. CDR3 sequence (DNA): TGCGCCAGCAGCCCTTCGGACAGCCTACCCACTTATGGCTACACCTTC. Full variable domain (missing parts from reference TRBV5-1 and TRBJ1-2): KAGVTQTPRYLIKTRGQQVTLSCSPISGHRSVSWYQQTPGQGLQFLFEYFSETQRNKGNFPGRFSGRQFSNSRSEMNVSTLELGDSALYLCASSPSDSLPTYGYTFGSGTRLTVV.

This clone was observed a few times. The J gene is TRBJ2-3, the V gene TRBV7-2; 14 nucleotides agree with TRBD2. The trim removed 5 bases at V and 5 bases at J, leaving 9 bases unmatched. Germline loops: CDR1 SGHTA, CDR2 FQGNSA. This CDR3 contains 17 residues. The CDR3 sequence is CASSVDPGTSGRDTQYF. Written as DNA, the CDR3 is TGTGCCAGCAGCGTAGACCCCGGGACTAGCGGGAGAGATACGCAGTATTTT.

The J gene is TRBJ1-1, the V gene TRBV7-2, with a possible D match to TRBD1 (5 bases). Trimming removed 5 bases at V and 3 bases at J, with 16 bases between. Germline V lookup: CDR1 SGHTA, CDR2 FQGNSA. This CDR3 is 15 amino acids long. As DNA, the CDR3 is TGTGCCAGCAGCCTTAGCGGGGGTGCTTACACTGAAGCTTTCTTT. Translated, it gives CASSLSGGAYTEAFF.

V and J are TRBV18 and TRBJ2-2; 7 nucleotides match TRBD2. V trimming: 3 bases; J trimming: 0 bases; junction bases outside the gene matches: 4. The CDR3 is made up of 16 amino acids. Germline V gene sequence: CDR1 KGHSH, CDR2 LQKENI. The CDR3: CASSPTSGTNTGELFF. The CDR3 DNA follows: TGTGCCAGCTCACCTACAAGCGGGACGAACACCGGGGAGCTGTTTTTT.

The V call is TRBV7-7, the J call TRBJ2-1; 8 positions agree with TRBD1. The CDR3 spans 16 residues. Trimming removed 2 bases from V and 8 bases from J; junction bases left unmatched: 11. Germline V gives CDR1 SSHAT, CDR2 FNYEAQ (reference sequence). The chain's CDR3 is CASSLIAGGILDEQFF. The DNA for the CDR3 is TGTGCCAGCAGCTTAATCGCAGGGGGCATACTGGATGAGCAGTTCTTC.

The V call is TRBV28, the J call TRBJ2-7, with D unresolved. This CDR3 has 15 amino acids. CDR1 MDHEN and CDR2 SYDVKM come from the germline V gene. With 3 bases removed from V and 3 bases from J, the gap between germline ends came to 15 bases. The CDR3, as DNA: TGTGCCAGCAGTTTTAAAGTCGTGGGTGGCTACGAGCAGTACTTC. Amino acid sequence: CASSFKVVGGYEQYF.

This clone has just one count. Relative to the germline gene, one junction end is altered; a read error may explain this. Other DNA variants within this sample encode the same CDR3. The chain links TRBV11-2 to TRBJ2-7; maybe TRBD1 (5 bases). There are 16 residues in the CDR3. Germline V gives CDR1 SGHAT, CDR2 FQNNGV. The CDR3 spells CASSLDWSATAYEQYF. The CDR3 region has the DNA TGTGCCAGCAGCCTAGATTGGAGTGCGACAGCCTACGAGCAGTACTTC. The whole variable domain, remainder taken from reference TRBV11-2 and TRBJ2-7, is EAGVAQSPRYKIIEKRQSVAFWCNPISGHATLYWYQQILGQGPKLLIQFQNNGVVDDSQLPKDRFSAERLKGVDSTLKIQPAKLEDSAVYLCASSLDWSATAYEQYFGPGTRLTVT.

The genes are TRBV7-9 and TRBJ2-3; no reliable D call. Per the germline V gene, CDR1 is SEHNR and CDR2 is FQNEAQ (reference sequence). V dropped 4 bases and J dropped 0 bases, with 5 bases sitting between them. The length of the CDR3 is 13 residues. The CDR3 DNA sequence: TGTGCCAGCAGCTCACACAGCACAGATACGCAGTATTTT. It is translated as CASSSHSTDTQYF.

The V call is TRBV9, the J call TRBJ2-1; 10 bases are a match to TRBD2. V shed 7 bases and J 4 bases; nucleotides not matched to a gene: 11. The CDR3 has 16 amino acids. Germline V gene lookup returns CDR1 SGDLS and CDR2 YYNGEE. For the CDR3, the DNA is TGTGCCAGCGGCCTAGGTGGGACTAGCGCTTACAATGAGCAGTTCTTC. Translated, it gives CASGLGGTSAYNEQFF.

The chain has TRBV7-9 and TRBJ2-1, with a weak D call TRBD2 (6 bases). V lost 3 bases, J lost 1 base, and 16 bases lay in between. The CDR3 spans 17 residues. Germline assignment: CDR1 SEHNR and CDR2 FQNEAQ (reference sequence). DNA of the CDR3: TGTGCCAGCAGCTTCCTACGTAGTAGCGGTTCCTACAATGAGCAGTTCTTC. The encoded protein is CASSFLRSSGSYNEQFF.

The CDR3 loop is CASTPTGGENTGELFF. As DNA, the CDR3 is TGCGCCAGCACCCCAACGGGGGGAGAGAACACCGGGGAGCTGTTTTTT. V usage is TRBV23-1 and J usage is TRBJ2-2, with 7 bases aligning to TRBD2. TRBV23-1 is classed as an ORF, of uncertain function. The CDR3 is made up of 16 amino acids. Germline trimming cut 7 bases from V and 1 base from J; bases unmatched to any gene: 9.

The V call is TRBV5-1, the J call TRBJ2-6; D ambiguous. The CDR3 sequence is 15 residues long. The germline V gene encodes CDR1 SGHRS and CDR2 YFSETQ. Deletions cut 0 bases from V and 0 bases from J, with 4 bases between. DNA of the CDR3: TGCGCCAGCAGCTTGGGGGTCTCTGGGGCCAACGTCCTGACTTTC. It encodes CASSLGVSGANVLTF.

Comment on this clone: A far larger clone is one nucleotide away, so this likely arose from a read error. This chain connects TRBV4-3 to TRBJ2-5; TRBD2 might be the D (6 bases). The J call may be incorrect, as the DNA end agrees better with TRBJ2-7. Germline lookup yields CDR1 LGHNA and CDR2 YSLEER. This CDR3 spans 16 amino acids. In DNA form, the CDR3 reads TGCGCCAACAGCCAGGGATTATCGGGACTCCGGGCCGAGCAGTACTTC. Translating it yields CANSQGLSGLRAEQYF.

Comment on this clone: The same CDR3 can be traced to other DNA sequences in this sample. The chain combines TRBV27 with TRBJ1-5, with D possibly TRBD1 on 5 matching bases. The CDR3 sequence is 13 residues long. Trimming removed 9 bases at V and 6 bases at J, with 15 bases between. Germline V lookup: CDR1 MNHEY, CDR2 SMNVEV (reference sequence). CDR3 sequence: CASSGTGGQPQHF. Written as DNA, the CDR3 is TGTGCCAGTTCGGGGACTGGAGGTCAGCCCCAGCATTTT.

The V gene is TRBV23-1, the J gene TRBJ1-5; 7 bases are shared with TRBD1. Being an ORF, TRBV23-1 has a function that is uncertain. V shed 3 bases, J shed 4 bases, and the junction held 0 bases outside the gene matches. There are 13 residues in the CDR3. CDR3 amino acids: CASSQTGNQPQHF. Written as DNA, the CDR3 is TGCGCCAGCAGTCAGACAGGGAATCAGCCCCAGCATTTT.

The CDR3 DNA reads TGTGCCACCAGCAGGGACGGGAGGGCCCAAGAGACCCAGTACTTC. Protein product: CATSRDGRAQETQYF. This chain connects TRBV15 to TRBJ2-5; 8 positions match TRBD2. The germline V gene encodes CDR1 LNHNV and CDR2 YYDKDF (reference sequence). The CDR3 contains 15 residues. The trim removed 3 bases at V and 1 base at J, leaving 4 bases unmatched.

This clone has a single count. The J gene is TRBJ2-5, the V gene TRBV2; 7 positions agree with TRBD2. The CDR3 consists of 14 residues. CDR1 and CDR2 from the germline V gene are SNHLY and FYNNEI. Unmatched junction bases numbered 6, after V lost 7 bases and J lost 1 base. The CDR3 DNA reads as TGTGCCAGCAAATGGGCTAGCGGCCAAGAGACCCAGTACTTC. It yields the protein CASKWASGQETQYF.